Following are 21 T cell receptor beta chains from one sample sequenced in a study of T cell clonality in common variable immunodeficiency. The data were produced by immunoSEQ multiplex PCR, yet TCRdb's version contains in-frame clones alone and is incomplete. This sample has around 50,000 clones, each found more than once. Input material: peripheral blood mononuclear cells. These receptors came from a person aged 18 to 69 in good health.

Ten or more counts support this clone. The DNA read from the CDR3 is TGTGCCTGGAGTGCGGGACTTCATCAGCCC. Amino acids: CAWSAGLHQP. The entire CDR3 protein reads CAWSAGLHQPQHF. This chain connects TRBV30 to TRBJ1-5; the D gene is possibly TRBD1 (5 bases). The DNA ends 3 residues before the CDR3 does, and the rest of the CDR3 is filled in from the germline J gene. The CDR3 consists of 13 residues. V was cut by 1 base and J by 5 bases, with 9 bases left in between. Per the germline V gene, CDR1 is GTSNPN and CDR2 is SVGIG (reference sequence).

The table lists this clone with a few counts. CDR3 loop: CASSLDPLNTEAFF. The sequenced part of the CDR3 DNA is TGTGCCAGCAGCTTAGATCCCCTAAACACTGAA. The chain recombines TRBV11-2 with TRBJ1-1; the D is unclear. The read ends 3 residues shy of where the CDR3 ends; the end is completed using the germline J gene. There are 14 residues in the CDR3. With 0 bases removed from V and 2 bases from J, the gap between germline ends came to 7 bases. In germline, CDR1 is SGHAT, CDR2 FQNNGV.

The sample holds many counts of this clone. The read terminates 3 residues ahead of where the CDR3 ends, so the germline J gene completes it. The chain combines TRBV7-3 with TRBJ1-3, with D tentatively TRBD1 (6 bases). Germline CDR1 reads SGHTA; CDR2 reads FQGTGA. The germline V and J ends were trimmed by 1 base and 4 bases, with 14 bases remaining between them. This CDR3 spans 16 amino acids. The sequenced CDR3 bases are TGTGCCAGCAGCTTAAGAGCACAGGGAGGAGGAAACACC. It translates to CASSLRAQGGGNT. The CDR3, in full, reads CASSLRAQGGGNTIYF.

This clone has ten or more counts. The read finishes 3 residues shy of the CDR3 end, and the germline J gene is used to complete it. The V gene is TRBV15, the J gene TRBJ2-1, with D possibly matching TRBD2 (5 bases). V lost 1 base to trimming and J lost 0 bases, with 10 bases between them. Germline V lookup: CDR1 LNHNV, CDR2 YYDKDF (reference sequence). The CDR3 consists of 16 residues. CDR3 amino acids: CATSRVGGGSYNEQFF. CDR3 DNA (partial): TGTGCCACCAGCAGAGTAGGCGGAGGCTCCTACAATGAG.

This clone was seen ten or more times. The read ends 3 residues early relative to the CDR3; the germline J gene fills the gap. The chain uses TRBV6-4 and TRBJ2-2; 14 nucleotides match TRBD2. This CDR3 region has 18 residues. Losses at the gene ends were 2 bases for V and 5 bases for J; bases not matched to a gene: 7. From germline, CDR1 is MRHNA and CDR2 SNTAGT. This CDR3 reads CASSDRGLAGVKTGELFF. The part of the CDR3 DNA that was read is TGTGCCAGCAGTGACCGGGGACTAGCGGGAGTGAAAACCGGGGAG.

This clone was observed many times. The read ends 3 residues shy of where the CDR3 ends; the end is completed using the germline J gene. The chain employs TRBV4-2 and TRBJ2-5; 7 nucleotides agree with TRBD2. This CDR3 is built from 15 residues. Germline-derived CDR1 and CDR2 are LGHNA and YNFKEQ. The J segment lost 7 bases and the V segment lost 0 bases, leaving 8 bases of the junction unmatched. The DNA read from the CDR3 is TGTGCCAGCAGCCAAGAGCTGACTAGCCTAGGGACC. The encoded protein is CASSQELTSLGT. In full, the CDR3 reads CASSQELTSLGTQYF.

Notes on this clone: The read finishes 3 residues shy of the CDR3 end, and the germline J gene is used to complete it. The chain recombines TRBV7-9 with TRBJ1-1, with 7 bases identical to TRBD1. The CDR3 length is 15 residues. Germline V CDR1 and CDR2: SEHNR, FQNEAQ (reference sequence). J gave up 0 bases and V 5 bases, and 6 bases lay outside the gene matches. The sequenced CDR3 bases are TGTGCCAGCAGCGCCCAAGGGGGCTTGAACACTGAA. This sequence encodes CASSAQGGLNTE. The whole CDR3 sequence reads CASSAQGGLNTEAFF.

The sample holds many counts of this clone. The read halts 3 residues ahead of the CDR3 end, with the missing end drawn from the germline J gene. The V call is TRBV7-2, the J call TRBJ2-7; TRBD1 matches at 9 bases. The trim removed 4 bases at V and 6 bases at J, leaving 10 bases unmatched. In germline, CDR1 is SGHTA, CDR2 FQGNSA. The CDR3 covers 15 residues. The CDR3 is CASSSRGTGSSEQYF. CDR3 bases read: TGTGCCAGCAGCTCGCGCGGGACAGGGTCGTCCGAG.

Comments on this clone: Mismatch with germline at one junction end may stem from a read error. Sequencing ends 3 residues short of the CDR3 end; the germline J gene provides the rest. Different DNA sequences within this sample yield the same CDR3. The chain couples TRBV5-1 to TRBJ1-3; perhaps TRBD1 as D (5 bases). Germline assignment: CDR1 SGHRS and CDR2 YFSETQ. The CDR3 has 14 amino acids. The sequenced CDR3 bases are TGCGCCAGCAGCTCGACAGCCTCTGGAAACACA. It codes for CASSSTASGNT. The CDR3 in full is CASSSTASGNTIYF.

This clone was observed a few times. The sequenced fragment ends 3 residues before the CDR3 boundary, so the rest is inferred from the germline J gene. The rearrangement links TRBV6-2 or TRBV6-3 to TRBJ2-3; possibly TRBD1 for D (6 bases). Trimming stripped 6 bases from V and 4 bases from J, with 17 bases between. Germline CDR1 reads MNHEY; CDR2 reads SVGEGT. The CDR3 is 15 residues long. Incomplete CDR3 DNA: TGTGCCAGCAGCCCCCAGGGGCCCGGCGCAGATACG. Amino acid sequence: CASSPQGPGADT. The whole CDR3 protein is CASSPQGPGADTQYF.

This clone has at least ten counts. The read gets to within 3 residues of the CDR3 end, and the germline J gene fills in the rest. The V and J genes are TRBV6-2 or TRBV6-3 and TRBJ2-2; a possible D gene is TRBD2 (5 bases). The length of the CDR3 is 13 residues. The V gene's germline CDR1 is MNHEY and CDR2 SVGEGT. Trimming took off 6 bases at V and 6 bases at J, with 11 bases between the two ends. CDR3 sequence: CASRLGQPGELFF. The CDR3 bases that were read are TGTGCCAGCAGACTAGGGCAGCCCGGGGAG.

In its sample, this clone was seen many times. Read data end 3 residues before the CDR3 end; the end is taken from the germline J gene. V is TRBV2 and J is TRBJ2-7; 7 bases match TRBD1. Per germline, CDR1 SNHLY and CDR2 FYNNEI. V was pared by 8 bases and J by 3 bases, with 7 bases of the junction left unmatched. CDR3 length equals 13 residues. CDR3 DNA (partial): TGTGCCAGCGGACGACAGGGCATCTACGAG. Its protein is CASGRQGIYE. The complete CDR3 sequence is CASGRQGIYEQYF.

A note on this clone: Read data end 3 residues before the CDR3 end; the end is taken from the germline J gene. The V gene is TRBV19, the J gene TRBJ1-2, with no clear D. The CDR3 totals 13 residues. CDR1 and CDR2 from the germline V gene are LNHDA and SQIVND (reference sequence). V lost 5 bases, J lost 3 bases, and 10 bases lay in between. CDR3 loop: CASSWRSYYGYTF. CDR3 DNA, as far as it was read: TGTGCCAGTAGTTGGCGGTCTTACTATGGC. The whole variable domain, remainder taken from reference TRBV19 and TRBJ1-2, is DGGITQSPKYLFRKEGQNVTLSCEQNLNHDAMYWYRQDPGQGLRLIYYSQIVNDFQKGDIAEGYSVSREKKESFPLTVTSAQKNPTAFYLCASSWRSYYGYTFGSGTRLTVV.

At least ten counts were recorded for this clone. The read stops 3 residues short of the end of the CDR3; the missing end is completed from the germline J gene. The V gene is TRBV7-8, the J gene TRBJ1-2, with TRBD1 matching 8 bases. In germline, CDR1 is SGHVS, CDR2 FQNEAQ. CDR3 length: 13 amino acids. The CDR3: CASSLGQDPGYTF. CDR3 DNA, as far as it was read: TGTGCCAGCAGCCTGGGACAGGACCCGGGC.

This clone was counted at least ten times. The read stops 3 residues short of the end of the CDR3; the missing end is completed from the germline J gene. The V and J genes are TRBV7-2 and TRBJ1-1, with TRBD1 as a possible D gene (5 bases). The CDR3 extends over 14 amino acids. Trimming stripped 3 bases from V and 0 bases from J, with 8 bases between. The germline V gene has CDR1 SGHTA and CDR2 FQGNSA. CDR3 protein: CASSFDRLNTEAFF. The DNA read from the CDR3 is TGTGCCAGCAGCTTCGACAGACTGAACACTGAA.

This clone was seen many times. Read sequence stops 3 residues before the CDR3 end, and the germline J gene provides the missing end. The rearrangement links TRBV7-9 to TRBJ1-5, with TRBD1 as a possible D gene (5 bases). Trimming removed 3 bases from V and 0 bases from J, with 9 bases in between. The germline V gene has CDR1 SEHNR and CDR2 FQNEAQ (reference sequence). This CDR3 has 15 amino acids. The CDR3 DNA, read in part, is TGTGCCAGCAGCTTCGGGGGGTATAGCAATCAGCCC. Encoded protein: CASSFGGYSNQP. The full-length CDR3 reads as CASSFGGYSNQPQHF.

This clone was seen repeatedly, ten times or more. The read comes to an end 3 residues before the CDR3 does, leaving the germline J gene to fill in the end. V and J are TRBV4-1 and TRBJ1-6; 7 positions agree with TRBD1. Looked up from germline, CDR1 is MGHRA and CDR2 is YSYEKL. V lost 2 bases and J lost 0; bases outside the gene matches: 7. There are 18 residues in the CDR3. CDR3 DNA (partial): TGCGCCAGCAGCCAAAAAAACCGGGACAGCTCCTATAATTCACCC. Protein sequence: CASSQKNRDSSYNSP. The complete CDR3 reads CASSQKNRDSSYNSPLHF.

In its sample, this clone was seen many times. The sequence runs out 3 residues before the end of the CDR3; the remainder is reconstructed from the germline J gene. V gene TRBV6-2 or TRBV6-3 combines with J gene TRBJ2-7; 7 bases are a match to TRBD1. Germline CDR1 MNHEY, CDR2 SVGEGT. V dropped 7 bases and J dropped 3; count of bases not matched to a gene: 6. This CDR3 region has 13 residues. This CDR3 reads CASTGQAGYEQYF. CDR3 bases read: TGTGCCAGCACCGGACAGGCTGGCTACGAG.

In its sample, this clone was seen many times. The sequenced fragment ends 3 residues before the CDR3 boundary, so the rest is inferred from the germline J gene. The rearrangement uses TRBV7-9 and TRBJ2-2; weak D call: TRBD1 (5 bases). This CDR3 comprises 15 residues. Per the germline V gene, CDR1 is SEHNR and CDR2 is FQNEAQ (reference sequence). Trimming cost V 2 bases and J 1 base, with 8 bases left between them. CDR3 residues: CASSLTGVNTGELFF. CDR3 bases read: TGTGCCAGCAGCTTAACAGGCGTGAACACCGGGGAG.

This clone was picked up many times. The CDR3 end falls 3 residues outside the read, so it is completed with the germline J gene. This chain connects TRBV18 to TRBJ2-7, with 8 bases lining up with TRBD1. CDR3 length: 14 amino acids. V shed 5 bases, J shed 0 bases, and the junction held 3 bases outside the gene matches. CDR1 and CDR2 from the germline V gene are KGHSH and LQKENI. The sequenced CDR3 bases are TGTGCCAGCTCAGGACAGGGTAGCTCCTACGAG. It specifies CASSGQGSSYE. The whole CDR3 protein is CASSGQGSSYEQYF. The entire variable domain, with the rest obtained from reference TRBV18 and TRBJ2-7, is as follows: NAGVMQNPRHLVRRRGQEARLRCSPMKGHSHVYWYRQLPEEGLKFMVYLQKENIIDESGMPKERFSAEFPKEGPSILRIQQVVRGDSAAYFCASSGQGSSYEQYFGPGTRLTVT.

This clone was seen at least ten times. The CDR3 sequence: CASHKAGANTGELFF. The covered CDR3 bases are TGCGCCAGTCACAAGGCAGGGGCGAACACCGGGGAG. The chain uses TRBV5-1 and TRBJ2-2, with D possibly matching TRBD1 (6 bases). The read gets to within 3 residues of the CDR3 end, and the germline J gene fills in the rest. This CDR3 has 15 residues. The ends were cut back, 8 bases at V and 0 bases at J, with 14 bases in the middle. Looked up from germline, CDR1 is SGHRS and CDR2 is YFSETQ. The full variable domain, completed using reference TRBV5-1 and TRBJ2-2, is KAGVTQTPRYLIKTRGQQVTLSCSPISGHRSVSWYQQTPGQGLQFLFEYFSETQRNKGNFPGRFSGRQFSNSRSEMNVSTLELGDSALYLCASHKAGANTGELFFGEGSRLTVL.